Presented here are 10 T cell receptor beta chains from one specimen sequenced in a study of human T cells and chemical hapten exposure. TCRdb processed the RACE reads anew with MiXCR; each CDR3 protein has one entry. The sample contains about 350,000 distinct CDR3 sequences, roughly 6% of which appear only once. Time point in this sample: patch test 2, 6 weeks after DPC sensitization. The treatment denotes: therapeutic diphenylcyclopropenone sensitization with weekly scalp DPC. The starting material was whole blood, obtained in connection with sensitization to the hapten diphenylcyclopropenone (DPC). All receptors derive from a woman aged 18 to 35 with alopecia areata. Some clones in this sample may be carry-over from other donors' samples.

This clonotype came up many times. DNA for the CDR3: TGTGCCAGCAGCCAAGAAAGGTATTCAGTTCCTCCTGGAAACACCATATATTTT. It yields the protein CASSQERYSVPPGNTIYF. The chain links TRBV4-2 to TRBJ1-3; D is uncertain. Looked up from germline, CDR1 is LGHNA and CDR2 is YNFKEQ. CDR3 length: 18 residues. Trimming took 0 bases from V and 2 from J, leaving 17 bases between them.

CDR3: CASSFTQGATDTQYF. The CDR3 nucleotides are TGTGCCAGCAGCTTTACCCAGGGGGCTACAGATACGCAGTATTTT. The genes are TRBV5-5 and TRBJ2-3; TRBD1 matches at 8 bases. V trimming: 2 bases; J trimming: 3 bases; junction bases outside the gene matches: 5. This CDR3 is built from 15 residues. From germline, CDR1 is SGHKS and CDR2 YYEKEE (reference sequence).

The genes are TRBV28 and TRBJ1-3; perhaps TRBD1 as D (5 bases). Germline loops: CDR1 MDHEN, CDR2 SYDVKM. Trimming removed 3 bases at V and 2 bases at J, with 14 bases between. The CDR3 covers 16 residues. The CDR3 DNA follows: TGTGCCAGCAGTTTGCTAAGGGGAGGGGCTGGAAACACCATATATTTT. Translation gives CASSLLRGGAGNTIYF.

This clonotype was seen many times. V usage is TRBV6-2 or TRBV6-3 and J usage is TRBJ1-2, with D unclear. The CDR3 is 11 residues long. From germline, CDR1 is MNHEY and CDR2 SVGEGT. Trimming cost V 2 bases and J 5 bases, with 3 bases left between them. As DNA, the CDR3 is TGTGCCAGCAGTTACCTGTATGGCTACACCTTC. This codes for CASSYLYGYTF.

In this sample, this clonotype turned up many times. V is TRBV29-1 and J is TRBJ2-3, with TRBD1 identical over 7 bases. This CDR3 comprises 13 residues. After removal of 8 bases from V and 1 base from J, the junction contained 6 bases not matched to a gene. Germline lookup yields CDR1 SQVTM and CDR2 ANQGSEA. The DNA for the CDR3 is TGCAGCATAAGACAGGGAGGCACAGATACGCAGTATTTT. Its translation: CSIRQGGTDTQYF.

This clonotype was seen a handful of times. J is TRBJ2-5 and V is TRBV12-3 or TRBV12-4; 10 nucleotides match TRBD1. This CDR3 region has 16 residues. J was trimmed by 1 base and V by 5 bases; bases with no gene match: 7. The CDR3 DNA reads TGTGCCAGCAGTCTCCGGGACAGGGGAGGCCAAGAGACCCAGTACTTC. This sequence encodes CASSLRDRGGQETQYF.

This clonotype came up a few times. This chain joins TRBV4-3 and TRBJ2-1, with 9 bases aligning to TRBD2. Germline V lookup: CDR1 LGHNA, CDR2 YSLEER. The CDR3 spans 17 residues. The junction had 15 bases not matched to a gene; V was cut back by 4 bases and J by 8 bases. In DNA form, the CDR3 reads TGCGCCAGCAGCCCAAGTAGCTCAGCGGGGGGAGTGGATGAGCAGTTCTTC. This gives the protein CASSPSSSAGGVDEQFF.

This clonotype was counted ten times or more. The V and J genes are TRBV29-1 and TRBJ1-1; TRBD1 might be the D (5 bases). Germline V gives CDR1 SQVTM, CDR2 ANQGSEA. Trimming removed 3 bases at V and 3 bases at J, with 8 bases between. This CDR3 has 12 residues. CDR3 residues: CSVEGQHTEAFF. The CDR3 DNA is TGCAGCGTTGAGGGGCAGCACACTGAAGCTTTCTTT.

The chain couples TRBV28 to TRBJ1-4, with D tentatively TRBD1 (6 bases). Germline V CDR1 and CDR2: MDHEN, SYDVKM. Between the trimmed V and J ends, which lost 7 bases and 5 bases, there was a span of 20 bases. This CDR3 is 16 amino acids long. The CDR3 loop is CASNPAGTRRNEKLFF. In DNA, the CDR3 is TGTGCCAGCAACCCCGCCGGGACAAGGCGGAATGAAAAACTGTTTTTT.

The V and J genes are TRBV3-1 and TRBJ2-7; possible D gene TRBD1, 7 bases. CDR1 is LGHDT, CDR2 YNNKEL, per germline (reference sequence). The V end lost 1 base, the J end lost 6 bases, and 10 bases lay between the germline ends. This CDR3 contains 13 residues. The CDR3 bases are TGTGCCAGCAGCCAAGGACAGGGACTCGAGCAGTACTTC. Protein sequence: CASSQGQGLEQYF.